This T cell receptor (beta chain) was captured in a study of somatic mutations in cytotoxic T cells in rheumatoid arthritis. Study information: Right after diagnosis, and before any treatment had started, patient peripheral blood (under 33 ml EDTA) was drawn. Study conclusions and caveats: An age-related increase in CD8+ clonality was seen in rheumatoid arthritis patients but not in healthy controls. Statistical analysis of the slight TRBV07 underrepresentation in rheumatoid arthritis patients did not adjust for multiple comparisons.

Germline CDR1 is MGHRA and CDR2 is YSYEKL. The CDR3 is made up of 16 amino acids. Trimming removed 1 base from V and 5 bases from J; junction bases left unmatched: 8. Positive selection using magnetic beads isolated the CD4+ and CD8+ cells (purity was checked by flow cytometry). Details on this clone: No antigen is known for it.

Sequencing was performed with immunoSEQ multiplex PCR; in TCRdb, only in-frame clones are kept and a portion is missing. Of under 20,000 clones in the sample, over 75% were seen once. V gene TRBV4-1 combines with J gene TRBJ1-2, with 9 bases lining up with TRBD1. Sequencing was done on a sample of CD8+ T cells sorted from blood. The source of this sequence is an adult with rheumatoid arthritis. CDR3 bases: TGCGCCAGCAGCCAAGTTACAGGGGGCGCTGGATATGGCTACACCTTC. Protein sequence: CASSQVTGGAGYGYTF.